This TCR beta chain emerged from a study of blood T cells in healthy people across ages. Study summary: Through template switching, about one barcoded beta molecule was captured per two T cells, as measured in model experiments.

Germline values: CDR1 SGHTA, CDR2 FQGNSA. The CDR3 has 14 residues. The V and J ends lost 5 bases and 8 bases respectively, with 16 bases between them. As regards this clonotype: Its cognate antigen is unknown.

Study conclusions and caveats: Per million T cells, TCR beta diversity dropped roughly linearly as age increased.

Alongside a J-beta primer mix, a sample-barcoded 5' primer served in a second PCR lasting about 7 to 11 cycles. TCRdb re-derived calls from the 5' RACE reads in MiXCR, one entry per CDR3 protein. The sample carries approximately 350,000 distinct CDR3 sequences, about 49% recorded once. This receptor was taken from a man aged 60 to 69 in good health. This rearrangement joins TRBV7-2 to TRBJ2-4; TRBD1 is a possible D gene (6 bases). Sequenced: blood. The CDR3 region is CASSVIQGWDIQYF. CDR3 sequence (DNA): TGTGCCAGCAGCGTGATCCAGGGGTGGGACATTCAGTACTTC.